The 29 T cell receptor beta chains presented below share a single source sample, sequenced in a study of cytomegalovirus exposure and HLA in healthy donors (dated by TCRdb to about 2017). The library was generated by the immunoSEQ multiplex PCR assay. For the multiplex PCR, a mixture combining 60 forward primers for TCR Vbeta segments and 13 reverse primers for TCR Jbeta segments was used. In TCRdb, the immuneACCESS table is reduced to in-frame sequences with V and J assigned. These tables do not hold every clone; where another copy was compared, an unresolved V gene accounts for under half, and the others remain unexplained. The sample profile shows approximately 130,000 clones; around 72% of them were found once. The leading ten clones occupy 2.9% of the sample. Sequenced sample: PBMCs. These receptors were obtained from a human donor in good health.

This chain links TRBV30 with TRBJ2-1, with TRBD1 matching over 11 bases. V trimming: 2 bases; J trimming: 6 bases; junction bases outside the gene matches: 3. Germline V gives CDR1 GTSNPN, CDR2 SVGIG (reference sequence). CDR3 length: 14 residues. The CDR3, as DNA: TGTGCCTGGAGTATCGGGACAGGGGGCAATGAGCAGTTCTTC. The encoded protein is CAWSIGTGGNEQFF.

The J gene is TRBJ1-4, the V gene TRBV6-5; D perhaps matches TRBD1 (5 bases). The germline V gene has CDR1 MNHEY and CDR2 SVGAGI. Trimming took off 0 bases at V and 7 bases at J, with 15 bases between the two ends. The CDR3 has 16 residues. The CDR3 sequence is CASSYSFGTGAEKLFF. DNA of the CDR3: TGTGCCAGCAGTTACTCATTCGGGACGGGAGCTGAAAAACTGTTTTTT.

The rearrangement joins TRBV4-1 to TRBJ2-7; the D is unclear. This CDR3 has 16 residues. The V and J ends lost 4 bases and 4 bases respectively, with 20 bases between them. The germline CDR1 and CDR2 sequences are MGHRA and YSYEKL. CDR3 protein: CASSRLGTGSAYEQYF. CDR3 sequence (DNA): TGCGCCAGCAGCCGATTGGGCACCGGAAGTGCTTACGAGCAGTACTTC.

The rearrangement links TRBV4-1 to TRBJ1-2, with D perhaps TRBD1 (6 bases). Germline V gene sequence: CDR1 MGHRA, CDR2 YSYEKL. Deletions cut 2 bases from V and 1 base from J, with 17 bases between. The CDR3 has 17 residues. CDR3 bases: TGCGCCAGCAGCCAACCCCACGGGACAAAAATTAACTATGGCTACACCTTC. Translating it yields CASSQPHGTKINYGYTF.

The rearrangement joins TRBV27 to TRBJ1-1; D gene ambiguous. V was shortened by 8 bases and J by 1 base, with 11 bases between the two germline ends. Germline V gene lookup returns CDR1 MNHEY and CDR2 SMNVEV (reference sequence). The CDR3 contains 13 residues. CDR3 sequence reads: CASGRGGNTEAFF. The CDR3 region has the DNA TGTGCCAGCGGACGGGGTGGGAACACTGAAGCTTTCTTT.

This clone was seen a few times. The chain uses TRBV11-1 and TRBJ2-7, with D possibly being TRBD1 (6 bases). CDR3 length: 10 residues. Germline V gene sequence: CDR1 SGHAT, CDR2 FQDESV (reference sequence). V was cut by 10 bases and J by 7 bases, with 11 bases left in between. This CDR3 reads CAIAQGEQYF. The CDR3 region has the DNA TGTGCCATCGCGCAGGGGGAGCAGTACTTC.

The V and J genes are TRBV5-1 and TRBJ2-5, with TRBD1 matching 7 bases. The tail of the sequence fits TRBJ2-7 better, so the J call may be wrong. Germline loops: CDR1 SGHRS, CDR2 YFSETQ. The CDR3 sequence is 15 residues long. The CDR3, as DNA: TGCGCCAGCAGCAGGCCGGGACAGTACTCCTACGAGCAGTACTTC. Translation: CASSRPGQYSYEQYF.

This sequence joins TRBV30 and TRBJ1-5; D unclear. Germline CDR1 reads GTSNPN; CDR2 reads SVGIG (reference sequence). There are 15 residues in the CDR3. V was shortened by 0 bases and J by 5 bases, with 14 bases between the two germline ends. The CDR3 DNA is TGTGCCTGGAGTGTACGATCGGGGATCTATCAGCCCCAGCATTTT. Its translation is CAWSVRSGIYQPQHF.

The chain has TRBV9 and TRBJ1-1; D is possibly TRBD1 (6 bases). The germline V gene has CDR1 SGDLS and CDR2 YYNGEE. V shed 3 bases and J shed 5 bases, with 20 bases lying between them. The length of the CDR3 is 16 residues. The DNA for the CDR3 is TGTGCCAGCAGCGCCTTTCTACAGGGAAAGTTGACTGAAGCTTTCTTT. It translates to CASSAFLQGKLTEAFF.

The chain couples TRBV2 to TRBJ2-2; D gene uncertain. This CDR3 contains 15 residues. V lost 3 bases and J lost 4, with 12 bases in between. Germline loops: CDR1 SNHLY, CDR2 FYNNEI. CDR3 loop: CASSEVALVTGELFF. In nucleotides, the CDR3 is TGTGCCAGCAGTGAGGTGGCCCTCGTCACCGGGGAGCTGTTTTTT.

This clone turned up a few times. CDR3 coding DNA: TGTGCCTGGAGTGTTTCTCCTTATGGCTACACCTTC. Protein: CAWSVSPYGYTF. The rearrangement joins TRBV30 to TRBJ1-2; D not resolved. The germline gives CDR1 GTSNPN, CDR2 SVGIG (reference sequence). The V end was cut by 0 bases, the J end by 5 bases, with 7 bases between. This CDR3 has 12 residues.

The sample holds a few counts of this clone. The chain uses TRBV28 and TRBJ2-7; TRBD2 agrees at 7 bases. Germline loops: CDR1 MDHEN, CDR2 SYDVKM. CDR3 size: 14 residues. Germline trimming cut 3 bases from V and 6 bases from J; bases unmatched to any gene: 8. As DNA, the CDR3 is TGTGCCAGCAGTTTGTCCAGCGGGATATCCGAGCAGTACTTC. Encoded protein: CASSLSSGISEQYF.

This sequence joins TRBV19 and TRBJ2-3, with 7 bases matching TRBD1. V was pared by 9 bases and J by 3 bases, with 6 bases of the junction left unmatched. The CDR3 has 13 residues. Germline V gene data show CDR1 as LNHDA and CDR2 as SQIVND (reference sequence). The CDR3 region has the DNA TGTGCCAGCACAGGGGTATGGACAGATACGCAGTATTTT. Translating it yields CASTGVWTDTQYF. Based on the CDR3 plus reference TRBV19 and TRBJ2-3, the full variable domain is DGGITQSPKYLFRKEGQNVTLSCEQNLNHDAMYWYRQDPGQGLRLIYYSQIVNDFQKGDIAEGYSVSREKKESFPLTVTSAQKNPTAFYLCASTGVWTDTQYFGPGTRLTVL.

The V and J genes are TRBV6-5 and TRBJ2-7, with TRBD1 as a possible D gene (5 bases). This CDR3 region has 14 residues. CDR1 MNHEY and CDR2 SVGAGI come from the germline V gene. Trimming left V 3 bases short and J 6 bases short, with 15 bases between. CDR3 amino acids: CASSYTTATGEQYF. The CDR3 DNA sequence: TGTGCCAGCAGTTATACGACAGCGACCGGCGAGCAGTACTTC.

The chain couples TRBV7-2 to TRBJ2-7; 7 bases map to TRBD2. CDR1 is SGHTA and CDR2 is FQGNSA in the germline V gene. There are 14 residues in the CDR3. Trimming removed 3 bases from V and 3 bases from J; junction bases left unmatched: 5. The CDR3 loop reads CASSFDPGGYEQYF. Written as DNA, the CDR3 is TGTGCCAGCAGCTTTGACCCGGGGGGCTACGAGCAGTACTTC.

V is TRBV28 and J is TRBJ2-7; 7 bases are a match to TRBD1. V trimming: 10 bases; J trimming: 6 bases; junction bases outside the gene matches: 9. CDR1 and CDR2 from the germline V gene are MDHEN and SYDVKM. The CDR3 is made up of 12 amino acids. CDR3 sequence: CATFGRGPEQYF. Here the CDR3 DNA reads TGTGCCACCTTCGGAAGGGGGCCCGAGCAGTACTTC.

This clone turned up a few times. V and J are TRBV7-2 and TRBJ2-1, with 9 bases matching TRBD2. The V gene end was trimmed by 5 bases and the J gene end by 5 bases; junction bases not matched to a gene: 16. Germline CDR1 reads SGHTA; CDR2 reads FQGNSA. The CDR3 runs 18 residues. CDR3 sequence: CASSPTGFGGRADNEQFF. The DNA of the CDR3 is TGTGCCAGCAGCCCGACAGGATTCGGCGGGAGGGCGGACAATGAGCAGTTCTTC.

This chain connects TRBV4-2 to TRBJ2-1; D may be TRBD2 (7 bases). CDR1 is LGHNA, CDR2 YNFKEQ, per germline. Trimming left V 0 bases short and J 4 bases short, with 22 bases between. This CDR3 has 19 residues. Here the CDR3 reads CASSQDIREDYQGYNEQFF. DNA of the CDR3: TGTGCCAGCAGCCAAGATATACGGGAGGATTACCAGGGGTACAATGAGCAGTTCTTC.

The chain uses TRBV6-5 and TRBJ2-5; 7 bases fit TRBD2. The better agreement between TRBJ2-7 and the DNA end casts doubt on the J call. The CDR3 loop spans 15 amino acids. CDR1 MNHEY and CDR2 SVGAGI come from the germline V gene. CDR3 sequence: CASSYWASGAYEQYF. The CDR3 DNA sequence: TGTGCCAGCAGTTACTGGGCTAGCGGAGCCTACGAGCAGTACTTC.

The CDR3 region is CASSQGLNTGELFF. The CDR3 bases are TGTGCCAGCAGCCAAGGTCTAAACACCGGGGAGCTGTTTTTT. The chain uses TRBV4-2 and TRBJ2-2; D is ambiguous. Trimming cost V 1 base and J 2 bases, with 5 bases left between them. CDR3 length equals 14 residues. The germline V gene encodes CDR1 LGHNA and CDR2 YNFKEQ.

The chain uses TRBV28 and TRBJ2-5, with 9 bases matching TRBD2. The CDR3 sequence is 14 residues long. Germline assignment: CDR1 MDHEN and CDR2 SYDVKM. V lost 5 bases, J lost 5 bases, and 6 bases stayed unmatched. The CDR3 sequence is CASSQRGAWETQYF. In nucleotides, the CDR3 is TGTGCCAGCAGTCAGCGGGGGGCGTGGGAGACCCAGTACTTC.

V is TRBV4-2 and J is TRBJ2-6; 11 bases fit TRBD2. With 1 base clipped from V and 1 base from J, the junction kept 3 bases outside the gene matches. Germline CDR1 is LGHNA and CDR2 is YNFKEQ. CDR3 size: 18 residues. CDR3 protein: CASSQVGLAESGANVLTF. In DNA, the CDR3 is TGTGCCAGCAGCCAAGTGGGACTAGCGGAGTCTGGGGCCAACGTCCTGACTTTC.

The chain links TRBV5-4 to TRBJ2-1; TRBD1 matches at 7 bases. Germline CDR1 and CDR2: SGHNT and YYREEE (reference sequence). The CDR3 sequence is 14 residues long. J gave up 0 bases and V 5 bases, and 2 bases lay outside the gene matches. The CDR3 is CASSGDSSYNEQFF. CDR3 DNA sequence: TGTGCCAGCAGTGGGGACAGCTCCTACAATGAGCAGTTCTTC.

This clone appeared a few times. The CDR3 DNA sequence: TGTGCCAGCAGCTTAGGGACAGGGCTCACCTACGAGCAGTACTTC. Protein sequence: CASSLGTGLTYEQYF. The chain combines TRBV6-5 with TRBJ2-7; TRBD1 aligns across 9 bases. Germline V gene data show CDR1 as MNHEY and CDR2 as SVGAGI. This CDR3 contains 15 residues. V was pared by 6 bases and J by 2 bases, with 8 bases of the junction left unmatched.

The chain couples TRBV7-9 to TRBJ2-7, with 7 positions matching TRBD2. This CDR3 has 12 amino acids. V dropped 5 bases and J dropped 3; count of bases not matched to a gene: 1. CDR1 and CDR2 from the germline V gene are SEHNR and FQNEAQ (reference sequence). The CDR3 is CASSRGSYEQYF. The CDR3 DNA sequence: TGTGCCAGCAGCCGCGGGAGCTACGAGCAGTACTTC.

This chain uses TRBV6-1 with TRBJ1-5; 7 bases fit TRBD1. CDR3 size: 15 residues. V shed 10 bases, J shed 6 bases, and the junction held 15 bases outside the gene matches. CDR1 is MNHNS and CDR2 is SASEGT in the germline V gene. CDR3 sequence (DNA): TGTGCCACCCACCGACAGGGCATCTTCAGTCAGCCCCAGCATTTT. This codes for CATHRQGIFSQPQHF.

The chain has TRBV18 and TRBJ2-5; 8 nucleotides line up with TRBD1. With V trimmed by 6 bases and J by 5 bases, 5 bases remained unmatched. CDR3 length: 13 residues. Germline V lookup: CDR1 KGHSH, CDR2 LQKENI. The CDR3: CASSLGQGETQYF. For the CDR3, the DNA is TGTGCCAGCTCCCTAGGACAGGGTGAGACCCAGTACTTC.

The genes are TRBV6-5 and TRBJ1-4, with D perhaps matching TRBD1 (6 bases). V lost 1 base to trimming and J lost 7 bases, with 13 bases between them. The CDR3 is 15 amino acids. Germline CDR1 and CDR2: MNHEY and SVGAGI. The CDR3 nucleotides read TGTGCCAGCAGTTACTTGGGGGCTCGGGGTGAAAAACTGTTTTTT. Encoded protein: CASSYLGARGEKLFF.

This clone was recorded only once. The chain combines TRBV2 with TRBJ2-7; possible D gene TRBD1, 6 bases. Germline V lookup: CDR1 SNHLY, CDR2 FYNNEI. V gave up 6 bases and J gave up 3 bases, with 12 bases separating them. CDR3 length: 13 amino acids. CDR3 loop: CASSRGQSYEQYF. The CDR3 nucleotides read TGTGCCAGCAGCAGAGGACAGAGCTACGAGCAGTACTTC.